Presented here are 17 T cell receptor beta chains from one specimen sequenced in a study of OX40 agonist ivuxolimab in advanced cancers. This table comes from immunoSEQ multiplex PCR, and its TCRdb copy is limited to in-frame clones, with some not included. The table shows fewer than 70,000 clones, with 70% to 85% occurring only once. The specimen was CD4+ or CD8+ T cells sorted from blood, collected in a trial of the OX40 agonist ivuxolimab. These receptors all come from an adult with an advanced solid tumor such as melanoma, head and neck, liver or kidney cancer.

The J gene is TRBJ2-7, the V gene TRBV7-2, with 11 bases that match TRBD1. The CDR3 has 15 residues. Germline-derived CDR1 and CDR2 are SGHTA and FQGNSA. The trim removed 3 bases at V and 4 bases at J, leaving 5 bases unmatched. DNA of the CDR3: TGTGCCAGCAGCTTTCACGGGACAGGGGGGTACGAGCAGTACTTC. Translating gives CASSFHGTGGYEQYF.

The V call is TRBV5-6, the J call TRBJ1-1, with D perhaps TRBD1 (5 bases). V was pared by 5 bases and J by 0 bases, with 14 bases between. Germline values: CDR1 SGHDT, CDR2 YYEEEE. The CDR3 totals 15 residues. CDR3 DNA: TGTGCCAGCAGACCACCCGGGACCTTGAACACTGAAGCTTTCTTT. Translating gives CASRPPGTLNTEAFF.

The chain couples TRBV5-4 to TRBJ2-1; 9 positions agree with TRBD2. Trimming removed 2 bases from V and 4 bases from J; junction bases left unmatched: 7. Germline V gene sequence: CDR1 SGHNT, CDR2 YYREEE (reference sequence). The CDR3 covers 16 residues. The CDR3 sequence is CASSFAGTSSYNEQFF. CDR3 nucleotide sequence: TGTGCCAGCAGCTTTGCCGGGACTAGCTCTTACAATGAGCAGTTCTTC.

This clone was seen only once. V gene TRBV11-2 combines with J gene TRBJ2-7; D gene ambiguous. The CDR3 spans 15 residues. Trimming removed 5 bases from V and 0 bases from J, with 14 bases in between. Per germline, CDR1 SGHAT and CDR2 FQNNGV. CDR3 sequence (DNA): TGTGCCAGCAGCCCATCTGGGTGGTACTCCTACGAGCAGTACTTC. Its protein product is CASSPSGWYSYEQYF.

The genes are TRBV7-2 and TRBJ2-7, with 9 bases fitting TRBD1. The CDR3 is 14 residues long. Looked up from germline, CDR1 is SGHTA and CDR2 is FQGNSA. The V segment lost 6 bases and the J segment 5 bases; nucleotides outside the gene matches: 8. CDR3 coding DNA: TGTGCCAGCAGGCAGGGACAGGGAGGCCACGAGCAGTACTTC. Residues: CASRQGQGGHEQYF.

The CDR3 nucleotides read TGCGCCAGCAGCTTGGGGGGCTCGACTAATGAAAAACTGTTTTTT. This translates into CASSLGGSTNEKLFF. V is TRBV5-1 and J is TRBJ1-4, with D possibly being TRBD1 (5 bases). CDR1 is SGHRS, CDR2 YFSETQ, per germline. This CDR3 region has 15 residues. V lost 0 bases and J lost 2, with 8 bases in between.

The CDR3 region is CASSAGTRARGSKNIQYF. CDR3 coding DNA: TGTGCCAGCAGCGCCGGGACTAGGGCGCGGGGGTCCAAAAACATTCAGTACTTC. The gene calls are TRBV5-7 and TRBJ2-4, with 8 bases matching TRBD2. TRBV5-7 is an open reading frame, and its role is uncertain. The CDR3 totals 18 residues. The V and J ends lost 4 bases and 2 bases, in that order; junction bases with no gene match: 14.

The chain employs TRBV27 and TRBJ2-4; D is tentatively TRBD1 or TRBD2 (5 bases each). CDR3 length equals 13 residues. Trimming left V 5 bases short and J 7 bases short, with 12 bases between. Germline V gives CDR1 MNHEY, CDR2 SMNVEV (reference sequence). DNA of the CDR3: TGTGCCAGCAGTCCCCGGGACGGCAACATTCAGTACTTC. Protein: CASSPRDGNIQYF.

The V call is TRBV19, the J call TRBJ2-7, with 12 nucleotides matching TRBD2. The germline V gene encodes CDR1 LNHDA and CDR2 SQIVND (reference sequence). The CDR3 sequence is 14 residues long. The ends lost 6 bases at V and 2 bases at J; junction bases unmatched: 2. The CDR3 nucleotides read TGTGCCAGTAGGAGACTAGCGGGAGCCTACGAGCAGTACTTC. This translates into CASRRLAGAYEQYF.

CDR3: CAWLHRGSLNYGYTF. The CDR3 DNA sequence: TGTGCCTGGTTACACAGGGGCTCCCTTAACTATGGCTACACCTTC. The V call is TRBV30, the J call TRBJ1-2; 7 nucleotides align to TRBD1. The germline V gene encodes CDR1 GTSNPN and CDR2 SVGIG (reference sequence). This CDR3 is built from 15 residues. The trim removed 5 bases at V and 1 base at J, leaving 10 bases unmatched.

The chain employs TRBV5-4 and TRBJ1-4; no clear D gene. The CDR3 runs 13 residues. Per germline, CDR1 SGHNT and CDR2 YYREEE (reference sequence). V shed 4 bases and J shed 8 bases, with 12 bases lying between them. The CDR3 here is CASSQSLREKLFF. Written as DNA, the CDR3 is TGTGCCAGCAGCCAATCCCTACGCGAAAAACTGTTTTTT.

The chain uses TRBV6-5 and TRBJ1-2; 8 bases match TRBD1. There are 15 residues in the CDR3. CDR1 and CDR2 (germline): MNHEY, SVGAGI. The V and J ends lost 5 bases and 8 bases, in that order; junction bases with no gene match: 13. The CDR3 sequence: CASSATHQGARGYTF. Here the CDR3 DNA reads TGTGCCAGCAGTGCCACCCATCAGGGGGCGCGGGGCTACACCTTC.

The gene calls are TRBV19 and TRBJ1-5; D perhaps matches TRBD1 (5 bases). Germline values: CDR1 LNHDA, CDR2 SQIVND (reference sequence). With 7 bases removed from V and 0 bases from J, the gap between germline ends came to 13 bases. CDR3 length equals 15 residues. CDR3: CASTRGQGSNQPQHF. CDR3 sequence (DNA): TGTGCCAGTACCCGAGGGCAGGGTAGCAATCAGCCCCAGCATTTT. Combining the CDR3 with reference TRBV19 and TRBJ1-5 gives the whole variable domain DGGITQSPKYLFRKEGQNVTLSCEQNLNHDAMYWYRQDPGQGLRLIYYSQIVNDFQKGDIAEGYSVSREKKESFPLTVTSAQKNPTAFYLCASTRGQGSNQPQHFGDGTRLSIL.

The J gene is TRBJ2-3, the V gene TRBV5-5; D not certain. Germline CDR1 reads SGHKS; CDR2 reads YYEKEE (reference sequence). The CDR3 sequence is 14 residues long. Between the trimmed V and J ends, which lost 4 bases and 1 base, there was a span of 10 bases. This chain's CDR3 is CASSLLQGTDTQYF. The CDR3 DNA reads TGTGCCAGCAGCCTCCTCCAGGGCACAGATACGCAGTATTTT.

The CDR3 DNA reads as TGTGCCAGCAGTTTTAGTAGCAATCAGCCCCAGCATTTT. Translation gives CASSFSSNQPQHF. This chain joins TRBV27 and TRBJ1-5, with D unresolved. Germline CDR1 and CDR2: MNHEY and SMNVEV (reference sequence). This CDR3 has 13 residues. With 3 bases removed from V and 0 bases from J, the gap between germline ends came to 3 bases.

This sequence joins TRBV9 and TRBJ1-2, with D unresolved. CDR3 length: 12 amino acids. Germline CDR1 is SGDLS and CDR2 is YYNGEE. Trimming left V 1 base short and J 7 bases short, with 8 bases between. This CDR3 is CASSVRVGGYTF. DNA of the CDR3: TGTGCCAGCAGCGTACGGGTGGGTGGCTACACCTTC.

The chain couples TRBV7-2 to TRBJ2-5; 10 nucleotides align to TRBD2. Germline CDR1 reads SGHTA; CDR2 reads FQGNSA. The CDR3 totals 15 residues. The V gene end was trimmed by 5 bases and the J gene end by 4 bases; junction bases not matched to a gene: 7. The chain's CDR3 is CASSETSGMGETQYF. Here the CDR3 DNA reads TGTGCCAGCAGCGAAACTAGCGGGATGGGAGAGACCCAGTACTTC.